One sample yielded the 13 T cell receptor beta chains listed below, sequenced in a study of early T cells in non-severe SARS-CoV-2 infection. TCRdb redid the calling of the 5' RACE reads with MiXCR, one entry per CDR3 protein. The sample records tens of thousands of distinct CDR3 sequences, about 4% being singletons. Source material: whole blood. The receptors come from an adult who was a healthcare worker with PCR-confirmed SARS-CoV-2 infection or an uninfected control (not recorded which).

The V and J genes are TRBV10-3 and TRBJ2-3; 7 bases are shared with TRBD2. The CDR3 totals 13 residues. With V trimmed by 6 bases and J by 4 bases, 4 bases remained unmatched. Germline-derived CDR1 and CDR2 are ENHRY and SYGVKD. CDR3 nucleotide sequence: TGTGCCATCAGGTCGACTAGCTCAGATACGCAGTATTTT. Translated: CAIRSTSSDTQYF.

This rearrangement joins TRBV2 to TRBJ2-3; TRBD2 matches 14 bases. Unmatched junction bases numbered 5, after V lost 6 bases and J lost 0 bases. Germline V lookup: CDR1 SNHLY, CDR2 FYNNEI. There are 17 residues in the CDR3. The DNA for the CDR3 is TGTGCCAGCAGGACCGGGACTAGCGGGAGTAGCACAGATACGCAGTATTTT. This translates into CASRTGTSGSSTDTQYF.

As for this clonotype: At one end, the junction sequence differs from germline, possibly due to a read error. The chain recombines TRBV29-1 with TRBJ2-7; TRBD1 is a possible D gene (6 bases). CDR3 size: 13 residues. CDR1 and CDR2 (germline): SQVTM, ANQGSEA. CDR3 sequence reads: CSAEGTWGYEQYF. CDR3 coding DNA: TGCAGCGCTGAAGGGACATGGGGTTACGAGCAGTACTTC.

This rearrangement joins TRBV29-1 to TRBJ2-7, with 8 bases fitting TRBD2. This CDR3 spans 14 amino acids. Looked up from germline, CDR1 is SQVTM and CDR2 is ANQGSEA. V lost 2 bases, J lost 4 bases, and 7 bases stayed unmatched. CDR3 amino acids: CSVEWTSSRYEQYF. For the CDR3, the DNA is TGCAGCGTTGAATGGACTAGCAGTAGATACGAGCAGTACTTC.

This clonotype was picked up many times. J is TRBJ1-4 and V is TRBV20-1; D remains ambiguous. Trimming left V 5 bases short and J 8 bases short, with 9 bases between. Germline V gene sequence: CDR1 DFQATT, CDR2 SNEGSKA (reference sequence). The CDR3 sequence is 11 residues long. CDR3 region: CSAREEEKLFF. The CDR3 bases are TGCAGTGCTCGGGAAGAAGAAAAACTGTTTTTT.

This clonotype has a count of ten or more. The chain carries TRBV7-3 and TRBJ2-2; perhaps TRBD2 as D (5 bases). Per the germline V gene, CDR1 is SGHTA and CDR2 is FQGTGA. The CDR3 covers 13 residues. Trimming left V 5 bases short and J 10 bases short, with 14 bases between. CDR3 sequence reads: CASSPRLAEELFF. The CDR3, as DNA: TGTGCCAGCAGCCCGAGGCTAGCAGAGGAGCTGTTTTTT. Supplemented by reference TRBV7-3 and TRBJ2-2, the full variable domain reads GAGVSQTPSNKVTEKGKYVELRCDPISGHTALYWYRQSLGQGPEFLIYFQGTGAADDSGLPNDRFFAVRPEGSVSTLKIQRTERGDSAVYLCASSPRLAEELFFGEGSRLTVL.

This clonotype has at least ten counts. The chain recombines TRBV20-1 with TRBJ2-2; TRBD2 aligns across 14 bases. V dropped 1 base and J dropped 0; count of bases not matched to a gene: 4. The CDR3 totals 18 residues. The germline CDR1 and CDR2 sequences are DFQATT and SNEGSKA (reference sequence). CDR3 in amino acids: CSARGGLAGVTNTGELFF. The DNA of the CDR3 is TGCAGTGCTAGAGGGGGACTAGCGGGAGTTACGAACACCGGGGAGCTGTTTTTT.

The chain joins TRBV28 to TRBJ2-3; D unclear. Germline values: CDR1 MDHEN, CDR2 SYDVKM. Deletions cut 1 base from V and 2 bases from J, with 1 base between. The CDR3 spans 12 residues. CDR3 protein: CASSLFTDTQYF. In DNA, the CDR3 is TGTGCCAGCAGTTTATTCACAGATACGCAGTATTTT.

The DNA of the CDR3 is TGTGCCAGCAAAAGCTATTACCAAGAGACCCAGTACTTC. Encoded protein: CASKSYYQETQYF. The J gene is TRBJ2-5, the V gene TRBV27; D unclear. Trimming removed 7 bases at V and 0 bases at J, with 9 bases between. Germline CDR1 MNHEY, CDR2 SMNVEV (reference sequence). The length of the CDR3 is 13 residues.

This clonotype was observed at least ten times. J is TRBJ2-7 and V is TRBV7-8; D not resolved. CDR3 size: 11 residues. The V end was cut by 3 bases, the J end by 6 bases, with 6 bases between. Germline V gives CDR1 SGHVS, CDR2 FQNEAQ. The CDR3 bases are TGTGCCAGCAGCTTTAGTGTCGAGCAGTACTTC. Translated, it gives CASSFSVEQYF.

This clonotype has more than one count but fewer than ten. The chain is built from TRBV5-1 and TRBJ1-1; D unresolved. Germline loops: CDR1 SGHRS, CDR2 YFSETQ. With 2 bases removed from V and 3 bases from J, the gap between germline ends came to 8 bases. This CDR3 spans 13 amino acids. The chain's CDR3 is CASSFSDDTEAFF. CDR3 coding DNA: TGCGCCAGCAGCTTCTCTGATGACACTGAAGCTTTCTTT.

This clonotype was seen ten or more times. The V gene is TRBV7-2, the J gene TRBJ1-2; possibly TRBD1 for D (5 bases). Trimming pared 2 bases from V and 4 bases from J, leaving 8 bases between. The germline V gene has CDR1 SGHTA and CDR2 FQGNSA. The CDR3 runs to 13 residues. This CDR3 reads CASSLITGYGYTF. CDR3 bases: TGTGCCAGCAGCTTAATTACAGGCTATGGCTACACCTTC.

This clonotype showed up just a few times. This chain joins TRBV4-3 and TRBJ2-3, with 7 bases aligning to TRBD2. CDR3 length equals 18 residues. J was trimmed by 2 bases and V by 0 bases; bases with no gene match: 11. Germline CDR1 reads LGHNA; CDR2 reads YSLEER. In nucleotides, the CDR3 is TGCGCCAGCAGCCAAGATCTGAGGGGAGGGCTCCTCACAGATACGCAGTATTTT. This codes for CASSQDLRGGLLTDTQYF.